This TCR beta chain was sequenced for a study of T cells in Graves' hyperthyroidism and ophthalmopathy. Study-wide points: Most clonotypes that expanded in the thyroid above 0.001 also showed up in blood.

This clonotype occurred many times. The antigen remains undetermined. It was RNA transcripts that yielded the amplified TCR beta CDR3 regions. Initially, a first-round RT-PCR of the TCR CDR3 employed the HTBI primer set. TCRdb redid the calling of the multiplex PCR reads with MiXCR, one entry per CDR3 protein. The sample lists 700,000 to 950,000 distinct CDR3 sequences, about 35% occurring once. Germline V gene lookup returns CDR1 LNHNV and CDR2 YYDKDF (reference sequence). The germline V and J ends were trimmed by 5 bases and 0 bases, with 13 bases remaining between them. The CDR3 extends over 15 amino acids. Hyperthyroidism of Graves' type that showed no ophthalmopathy progression within 18 months was stable. Together with thyroid ultrasound, orbital computed tomography, serum thyroxine and TRAb, clinical symptoms were used for diagnoses. This sample holds PBMCs from approximately 10 ml fresh peripheral blood.

The source is a woman in her thirties or forties with Graves' hyperthyroidism. This chain connects TRBV15 to TRBJ1-1; D is unclear. The sample comprised blood. CDR3 bases: TGTGCCACCAGCGGATCATGGGGAATGAACACTGAAGCTTTCTTT. Protein: CATSGSWGMNTEAFF.